This TCR beta chain was sequenced during a study of low-dose radiotherapy and immunotherapy resistance in tumors. Background on the study: Cohort 2 was treated with 1 Gy per fraction every two weeks, amounting to 13 Gy across 26 weeks. Participants were given intravenous cyclophosphamide 200 mg/m2 every two weeks, one day before radiation and immunotherapy.

First-strand cDNA used TRAV- and TRBV-specific primers, covering alpha and beta chains. A constant-region primer paired with the V-primer adapter amplified TCRs over about 19 PCR cycles. TCRdb called the reads again in MiXCR, with one record for every CDR3 protein. The sample consists of about 58,000 distinct CDR3 sequences, about 23% of them appearing once. Time point given: after trial treatment. Treatment in this sample: LDRT plus nivolumab, ipilimumab, low-dose cyclophosphamide and aspirin (RACIN trial). In the RACIN dose-escalation trial, donors got nivolumab plus ipilimumab with aspirin, cyclophosphamide and radiotherapy. The CDR3 consists of 15 residues. The V end lost 1 base, the J end lost 6 bases, and 12 bases lay between the germline ends. Per the germline V gene, CDR1 is MNHNS and CDR2 is SASEGT. There are many counts of this clonotype.

The gene calls are TRBV6-1 and TRBJ2-2; D unclear. Sequencing was performed on PBMCs, taken after low-dose radiotherapy plus immunotherapy. The source of this sequence is a male donor with prostate cancer. This CDR3 is CASSEGASFPGELFF. CDR3 coding DNA: TGTGCCAGCAGTGAAGGGGCTTCGTTTCCCGGGGAGCTGTTTTTT.